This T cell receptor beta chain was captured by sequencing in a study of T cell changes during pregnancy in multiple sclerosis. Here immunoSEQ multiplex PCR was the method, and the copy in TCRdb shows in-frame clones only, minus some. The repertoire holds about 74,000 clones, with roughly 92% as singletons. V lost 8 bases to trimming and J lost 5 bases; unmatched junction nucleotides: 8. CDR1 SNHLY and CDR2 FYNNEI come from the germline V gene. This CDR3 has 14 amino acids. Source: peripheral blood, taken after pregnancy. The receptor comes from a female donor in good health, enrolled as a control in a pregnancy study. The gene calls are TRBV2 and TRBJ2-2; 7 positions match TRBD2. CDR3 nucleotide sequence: TGTGCCAGCGCTGGCGGGGGAGGGACCGGGGAGCTGTTTTTT. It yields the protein CASAGGGGTGELFF.